This T cell receptor (beta chain) was identified during a study of T cells of healthy individuals. TCRdb processed the 5' RACE reads anew with MiXCR; each CDR3 protein has one entry. The table shows 100,000 or so distinct CDR3 sequences, with roughly a sixth occurring only once. V shed 5 bases, J shed 2 bases, and the junction held 6 bases outside the gene matches. This CDR3 is 15 amino acids long. CDR1 and CDR2 (germline): MNHEY, SVGAGI. The chain combines TRBV6-5 with TRBJ2-7, with 10 nucleotides matching TRBD2. This receptor was identified in a human donor in good health. CDR3 residues: CASSNSGGYAYEQYF. The CDR3 nucleotides read TGTGCCAGCAGTAATAGCGGGGGGTATGCCTACGAGCAGTACTTC.